The rows below give T cell receptor beta chains drawn from one sample of a study of early T cells in non-severe SARS-CoV-2 infection. TCRdb itself ran the 5' RACE reads through MiXCR, one entry per CDR3 protein. The table shows tens of thousands of distinct CDR3 sequences, with 9.5% to 15% occurring only once. Sample: whole blood, taken at baseline. The receptors stem from an adult who was a healthcare worker with PCR-confirmed SARS-CoV-2 infection or an uninfected control (not recorded which). Both conserved end residues are part of each CDR3. A D gene is named only where the DNA matches it firmly. Part of the rows lack a size; the others show once, few, many or a class for expanded clones.

V gene,clone size,D gene,J gene,CDR3 protein,CDR3 DNA
TRBV18,few,-,TRBJ2-7,CASSPVSTSYEQYF,TGTGCCAGCTCACCTGTCAGCACCTCCTACGAGCAGTACTTC
TRBV20-1,-,-,TRBJ1-2,CSARKIYGYTF,TGCAGTGCTAGGAAGATCTATGGCTACACCTTC
TRBV6-6,-,TRBD1,TRBJ2-7,CASSRSTRQGLSSYEQYF,TGTGCCAGCAGTCGCTCGACAAGACAGGGCCTAAGCTCCTACGAGCAGTACTTC
TRBV6-1,many,-,TRBJ2-2,CASSDGPGTGELFF,TGTGCCAGCAGTGATGGGCCCGGTACCGGGGAGCTGTTTTTT
TRBV3-1,many,-,TRBJ2-2,CASSPKGQLITGELFF,TGTGCCAGCAGCCCTAAAGGACAGCTCATCACCGGGGAGCTGTTTTTT
TRBV7-9,many,-,TRBJ1-2,CASSLEGPDGYTF,TGTGCCAGCAGCTTAGAAGGGCCCGATGGCTACACCTTC
TRBV28,many,-,TRBJ2-7,CASSDGGSDSYEQYF,TGTGCCAGCAGTGATGGGGGCTCCGACTCCTACGAGCAGTACTTC
TRBV28,-,TRBD1,TRBJ1-2,CASSTGEYGYTF,TGTGCCAGCAGCACAGGGGAGTATGGCTACACCTTC
TRBV20-1,few,TRBD2,TRBJ2-3,CSASVRGTTDTQYF,TGCAGTGCAAGTGTGCGGGGGACTACAGATACGCAGTATTTT
TRBV5-6,-,-,TRBJ1-2,CASSLVVLLGGYTF,TGTGCCAGCAGCTTGGTAGTTCTCCTCGGTGGCTACACCTTC
TRBV12-3/TRBV12-4,-,-,TRBJ1-2,CASSPTGSLSHYGYTF,TGTGCCAGCAGCCCTACAGGGAGTCTCAGTCACTACGGCTACACCTTC
TRBV20-1,few,TRBD1,TRBJ2-3,CSAMYGTAAPSQYF,TGCAGTGCTATGTACGGGACAGCCGCTCCCAGTCAGTATTTT
TRBV29-1,-,-,TRBJ2-7,CSALHSYEQYF,TGCAGCGCTTTACACTCCTACGAGCAGTACTTC
TRBV6-5,-,-,TRBJ2-1,CASSRDHLGGNEQFF,TGTGCCAGCAGTCGGGATCACTTGGGGGGAAATGAGCAGTTCTTC
TRBV7-2,few,-,TRBJ2-2,CASSLEVGGRIF,TGTGCCAGCAGCTTAGAAGTCGGGGGCCGGATTTTT
TRBV12-3/TRBV12-4,-,-,TRBJ2-7,CASSVIQGRGSSYEQYF,TGTGCCAGCAGCGTGATCCAGGGCAGAGGATCCTCCTACGAGCAGTACTTC
TRBV10-1,-,-,TRBJ2-2,CASGRVDTGELFF,TGCGCCAGCGGTAGGGTCGACACCGGGGAGCTGTTTTTT
TRBV28,few,-,TRBJ1-4,CASSLAPTNEKLFF,TGTGCCAGCAGTTTGGCTCCAACTAATGAAAAACTGTTTTTT
TRBV2,few,-,TRBJ2-5,CASSEAGAQQETQYF,TGTGCCAGCAGTGAAGCGGGGGCTCAACAAGAGACCCAGTACTTC
TRBV5-1,few,-,TRBJ1-1,CASSLEGPWTTEAFF,TGCGCCAGCAGCTTGGAGGGCCCCTGGACCACTGAAGCTTTCTTT
TRBV29-1,many,TRBD1,TRBJ2-7,CSVVQGDSYEQYF,TGCAGCGTTGTTCAGGGGGACTCCTACGAGCAGTACTTC
TRBV19,-,TRBD1,TRBJ1-4,CASGDRHNPNEKLFF,TGTGCCAGCGGGGACAGACACAACCCTAATGAAAAACTGTTTTTT
TRBV29-1,few,-,TRBJ1-5,CSVRPQGNQPQHF,TGCAGCGTGCGCCCGCAAGGCAATCAGCCCCAGCATTTT
TRBV20-1,many,-,TRBJ1-5,CSAQGGGGNQPQHF,TGCAGTGCACAGGGAGGAGGTGGCAATCAGCCCCAGCATTTT
TRBV28,many,TRBD1,TRBJ2-3,CASRGTGGSTDTQYF,TGTGCCAGCAGGGGGACAGGGGGTAGCACAGATACGCAGTATTTT
TRBV4-1,many,-,TRBJ2-2,CASSQEALGTGELFF,TGCGCCAGCAGCCAGGAGGCCTTGGGGACCGGGGAGCTGTTTTTT
TRBV10-2,-,-,TRBJ1-2,CASSELGPNYTF,TGCGCCAGCAGTGAGCTCGGTCCCAACTACACCTTC
TRBV3-1,-,-,TRBJ1-5,CASSQTDRINQPQHF,TGTGCCAGCAGCCAAACCGACAGGATCAATCAGCCCCAGCATTTT
TRBV15,few,TRBD1,TRBJ2-1,CATSGRDRGKNEQFF,TGTGCCACCAGCGGACGGGACAGGGGAAAGAATGAGCAGTTCTTC
TRBV18,few,TRBD1,TRBJ1-6,CASSPSGPGGSSYNSPLHF,TGTGCCAGCTCACCCAGTGGCCCAGGGGGAAGCTCCTATAATTCACCCCTCCACTTT
TRBV7-9,-,-,TRBJ2-2,CASSLASGTTYGELFF,TGTGCCAGCAGCTTAGCATCGGGGACCACCTACGGGGAGCTGTTTTTT
TRBV14,many,-,TRBJ1-5,CASSQTRDQPQHF,TGTGCCAGCAGCCAGACAAGAGATCAGCCCCAGCATTTT
TRBV28,many,-,TRBJ1-4,CASMVFGEKLFF,TGTGCCAGCATGGTGTTTGGTGAAAAACTGTTTTTT
TRBV12-3/TRBV12-4,-,-,TRBJ1-6,CASSLESAVVPLHF,TGTGCCAGCAGTTTAGAGTCGGCCGTAGTTCCCCTCCACTTT
TRBV7-9,-,TRBD2,TRBJ2-7,CASSPGGGWQYF,TGTGCCAGCAGCCCCGGGGGGGGTTGGCAGTACTTC
TRBV27,-,-,TRBJ2-3,CASSLGSRTITDTQYF,TGTGCCAGCAGTCTGGGGTCTAGGACAATTACAGATACGCAGTATTTT
TRBV7-6,-,TRBD2,TRBJ2-3,CASSLFSSGITDTQYF,TGTGCCAGCAGCTTGTTTTCTAGCGGGATCACAGATACGCAGTATTTT
TRBV6-1,many,-,TRBJ1-1,CASSESGPLGTEAFF,TGTGCCAGCAGTGAAAGTGGTCCCCTGGGGACTGAAGCTTTCTTT
TRBV5-1,-,-,TRBJ2-3,CASSPGTTDTQYF,TGCGCCAGCAGCCCGGGGACCACAGATACGCAGTATTTT
TRBV12-3/TRBV12-4,few,-,TRBJ1-4,CASSSQTGGNEKLFF,TGTGCCAGCAGTTCCCAGACAGGCGGCAATGAAAAACTGTTTTTT
TRBV28,many,-,TRBJ1-5,CASRSNQPQHF,TGTGCCAGCAGAAGCAATCAGCCCCAGCATTTT
TRBV12-2,-,-,TRBJ1-3,CASRLANGCDTIYF,TGTGCAAGTCGCTTAGCGAACGGCTGCGACACCATATATTTT
TRBV12-3/TRBV12-4,-,-,TRBJ2-3,CASTSGRSTDTQYF,TGTGCCAGCACATCAGGACGTAGCACAGATACGCAGTATTTT
TRBV5-4,many,-,TRBJ2-5,CASSTGGQGPGTQYF,TGTGCCAGCAGCACGGGAGGACAGGGCCCTGGAACCCAGTACTTC
TRBV20-1,-,-,TRBJ2-1,CSARDGSTTEQFF,TGCAGTGCTAGAGATGGGTCAACCACTGAGCAGTTCTTC
TRBV9,-,TRBD2,TRBJ2-3,CASSGSGGTRTDTQYF,TGTGCCAGCAGCGGAAGCGGGGGGACCCGCACAGATACGCAGTATTTT
TRBV20-1,many,-,TRBJ1-2,CSVLERGYGYTF,TGCAGTGTACTCGAGAGGGGCTATGGCTACACCTTC
TRBV6-1,many,-,TRBJ1-6,CASSEAIPGSSYNSPLHF,TGTGCCAGCAGTGAAGCTATCCCGGGTAGCTCCTATAATTCACCCCTCCACTTT
TRBV7-6,many,-,TRBJ2-1,CASSVFTGNDNEQFF,TGTGCCAGCAGCGTATTTACAGGGAACGACAATGAGCAGTTCTTC
TRBV11-2,many,-,TRBJ2-3,CASSLGAPGRRDTQYF,TGTGCCAGCAGCTTAGGAGCTCCCGGCCGTCGAGATACGCAGTATTTT
TRBV9,few,-,TRBJ2-3,CASSVAPAGLTDTQYF,TGTGCCAGCAGCGTAGCTCCGGCAGGGCTCACAGATACGCAGTATTTT